This is a list of T cell receptor beta chains from one sample in a study of blood T cell repertoires in COVID-19. Produced via immunoSEQ multiplex PCR; TCRdb's table is partial and in-frame only. Of about 220,000 clones in the sample, 84% are singletons; the top ten hold around 5.5%. Sequencing used peripheral blood. These receptors were collected from a woman aged 55-70 years who had recovered from COVID-19. Each CDR3 is given with its conserved first and last residue. D genes are given only for firm matches. Expanded clones get a size class; other rows say once, few or many, or leave the size out.

V gene	J gene	clone size	D gene	CDR3 DNA	CDR3 protein
TRBV19	TRBJ1-2	NA	NA	TGTGCCAGTAGGATCCCCAGGTCAAGCTATGGCTACACCTTC	CASRIPRSSYGYTF
TRBV6-5	TRBJ2-1	NA	TRBD2	TGTGCCAGCAGGGGAGGACTAGCGGAGAATGAGCAGTTCTTC	CASRGGLAENEQFF
TRBV12-5	TRBJ2-5	NA	TRBD2	TGTGCTAGTGGCCTGTACGCGGGGGGGCAAGAGACCCAGTACTTC	CASGLYAGGQETQYF
TRBV6-1	TRBJ1-6	once	TRBD1	TGTGCCAGCAGTTATAGCCAGGGGGGTTCACCCCTCCACTTT	CASSYSQGGSPLHF
TRBV18	TRBJ2-2	NA	NA	TGTGCCAGCTCAGGCCTGTCGGGGGTGAGGAACACCGGGGAGCTGTTTTTT	CASSGLSGVRNTGELFF
TRBV11-2	TRBJ2-5	few	TRBD2	TGTGCCAGCAGCTTCGGGCTAGCGGGGTCTCTCTTAGGGGAGACCCAGTACTTC	CASSFGLAGSLLGETQYF
TRBV5-6	TRBJ2-7	NA	TRBD1	TGTGCCAGCTGTCCCGGGACAGACTCCTACGAGCAGTACTTC	CASCPGTDSYEQYF
TRBV3-1/TRBV3-2	TRBJ1-2	NA	TRBD1	TGTGCCAGCAGCCAAGATCGGGGGACAGGGGGATCGAACTATGGCTACACCTTC	CASSQDRGTGGSNYGYTF
TRBV10-3	TRBJ2-2	NA	NA	TGTGCCATCAGTGCGCGAGTCGGGGAGCTGTTTTTT	CAISARVGELFF
TRBV5-5	TRBJ2-3	NA	NA	TGTGCCAGCAGCTTGGTCGACAGCCCCACAGATACGCAGTATTTT	CASSLVDSPTDTQYF
TRBV11-3	TRBJ2-3	NA	NA	TGTGCCAGCAGCCCCGGACACGACACAGATACGCAGTATTTT	CASSPGHDTDTQYF
TRBV2	TRBJ1-1	NA	NA	TGTGCCAGCAGGTTGGGCAGGGATTATGGTGAAGCTTTCTTT	CASRLGRDYGEAFF
TRBV6-5	TRBJ2-1	NA	TRBD1	TGTGCCAGCAGAACCTCAGGGGGCGATGAGCAGTTCTTC	CASRTSGGDEQFF
TRBV14	TRBJ2-2	NA	NA	TGTGCCAGCAGCCAAGATCGACAGATCAACACCGGGGAGCTGTTTTTT	CASSQDRQINTGELFF
TRBV5-4	TRBJ2-7	NA	NA	TGTGCCAGCAGCACCGCGCCAGGGGGGCTCGAGCAGTACTTC	CASSTAPGGLEQYF
TRBV6-2/TRBV6-3	TRBJ2-7	NA	NA	TGTGCCAGCAGCCCTTTAGCAGGGGACAAGGCCTACGAGCAGTACTTC	CASSPLAGDKAYEQYF
TRBV5-1	TRBJ2-1	NA	NA	TGCGCCAGCAGCTTGGCCAGGGTGAGCTACAATGAGCAGTTCTTC	CASSLARVSYNEQFF
TRBV7-3	TRBJ2-1	NA	NA	TGTGCCAGCAGCGCCACAAAGGCGGGGCGCTACAATGAGCAGTTCTTC	CASSATKAGRYNEQFF
TRBV11-2	TRBJ2-1	NA	NA	TGTGCCAGCAGCGACGCCGGGACTACAGAGGGGGGTGAGCAGTTCTTC	CASSDAGTTEGGEQFF
TRBV4-2	TRBJ1-2	NA	NA	TGTGCCAGCAGCCAAGATGGGACAAGGAACTATGGCTACACCTTC	CASSQDGTRNYGYTF
TRBV3-1/TRBV3-2	TRBJ2-5	NA	TRBD2	TGTGCCAGCAGCCCTCCGGGGGGGGCAAGGGAGACCCAGTACTTC	CASSPPGGARETQYF
TRBV9	TRBJ1-2	NA	TRBD1	TGTGCCAGCAGCTTAACACCGGGACAGGCTATATATGGCTACACCTTC	CASSLTPGQAIYGYTF
TRBV14	TRBJ2-3	NA	TRBD2	TGTGCCAGCAGCCAAGTAGGCGGGGGGACAGATACGCAGTATTTT	CASSQVGGGTDTQYF
TRBV6-5	TRBJ2-7	NA	NA	TGTGCCAGCCCAAATTCCTACGAGCAGTACTTC	CASPNSYEQYF
TRBV15	TRBJ1-1	NA	TRBD1	TGTGCCACCAGCAGAGATGCCGGGACAGGGGTTCGGGGCACTGAAGCTTTCTTT	CATSRDAGTGVRGTEAFF
TRBV20-1	TRBJ2-5	NA	NA	TGCAGTGCCTTACGCGAGTTGGCCCAGTACTTC	CSALRELAQYF
TRBV7-9	TRBJ1-4	many	TRBD1	TGTGCCAGCAGCATAATGTCAGGGACAGGGGGTAATGAAAAACTGTTTTTT	CASSIMSGTGGNEKLFF
TRBV5-6	TRBJ2-3	NA	NA	TGTGCCAGCAGCGAATCGACCACTACACGGAGCACAGATACGCAGTATTTT	CASSESTTTRSTDTQYF
TRBV6-2/TRBV6-3	TRBJ1-2	few	NA	TGTGCCAGCAGTTATCGTGTTGGCAGGGCGTCGAGTGGCTACACCTTC	CASSYRVGRASSGYTF
TRBV20-1	TRBJ2-7	once	TRBD2	TGCAGTGCTAGATGGGGGGGCGAGCAGTACTTC	CSARWGGEQYF
TRBV11-2	TRBJ2-6	NA	NA	TGTGCCAGCTGCTTGTGTTGGGGGCGGGGGCGGTCTGGGGCCAACGTCCTGACTTTC	CASCLCWGRGRSGANVLTF
TRBV30	TRBJ2-1	NA	TRBD2	TGTGCCTGGAGTGTACAGCGACTAGCGGGGGGGCCTGGGAACAATGAGCAGTTCTTC	CAWSVQRLAGGPGNNEQFF
TRBV10-2	TRBJ1-2	once	TRBD1	TGCGCCAGCAGTGAGTCACGGACAGGAAACTATGGCTACACCTTC	CASSESRTGNYGYTF
TRBV19	TRBJ1-2	NA	TRBD1	TGTGCCAGTAGTATAGAGGTTGGACAGGGGAACTATGGCTACACCTTC	CASSIEVGQGNYGYTF
TRBV7-7	TRBJ2-3	once	NA	TGTGCTAGCAGCCGCCGGGGAGAGGGTACGCAGTATTTT	CASSRRGEGTQYF
TRBV7-9	TRBJ1-1	NA	TRBD1	TGTGCCAGCAGCTTCCTCAGGGGGGTGAACACTGAAGCTTTCTTT	CASSFLRGVNTEAFF
TRBV6-4	TRBJ1-5	once	TRBD1	TGTGCCAGCAGCGGTCGGACAGGGGGGAGCAATCAGCCCCAGCATTTT	CASSGRTGGSNQPQHF
TRBV2	TRBJ2-2	NA	TRBD2	TGTGCCAGCGACGGGGCTAGCGGGGTTTACACCGGGGAGCTGTTTTTT	CASDGASGVYTGELFF
TRBV27	TRBJ1-1	NA	TRBD1	TGTGCCAGCAGTGCTCGACAGGGGGACACTGAAGCTTTCTTT	CASSARQGDTEAFF
TRBV2	TRBJ1-4	NA	TRBD1	TGTGCCAGCAGGGGTGACAGGGGTTCTAATGAAAAACTGTTTTTT	CASRGDRGSNEKLFF